This entry is about one T cell receptor (beta chain). It has no known antigen specificity. Base qualities are not provided; no much larger clone lies one nucleotide away. This CDR3 is also generated by other DNA sequences in the sample. In the prospective study, participants were roughly 18 to 100 years old, resided in 24 geographic areas of the United States, and were enrolled through a virtual design. Cohort assignment in the prospective study relied on participant-reported clinical history from a screening survey and a study questionnaire. In the prospective study, mobile phlebotomists collected whole blood, serum and a nasopharyngeal or oropharyngeal swab from each participant. Additional blood draws and questionnaires over an approximately two-month period could optionally be provided by prospective study participants. Before DNA extraction, prospective study blood samples were shipped either frozen or at room temperature.

The data belong to a study of blood T cell repertoires in COVID-19 (dated by TCRdb to 2018 to 2020). About the investigation overall: The collaborator samples originated in the United States, Italy and Spain and spanned the acute and convalescent phases of COVID-19. The material from the prospective study consisted of cDNA or gDNA derived from T cells, B-cell-depleted T cells, or PBMCs. Deeply sampled blood TCRbeta repertoires from subjects exposed to, actively infected with, or recovered from COVID-19 were included in the dataset. A freely available public database, intended as a resource for researchers studying the immune response to SARS-CoV-2, is where the repertoires were released. Samples came from the ongoing ImmuneRACE study (first 160 participants) plus 1,254 subjects from 6 global collaborators. Sample metadata almost always included a de-identified subject ID, COVID-19 status, age in years and sex. Where available, HLA class I and class II types were taken from metadata supplied by the sample provider and were not determined by assay-based typing.

TCRbeta CDR3 regions were amplified from genomic DNA by means of the immunoSEQ Assay, a bias-controlled multiplex PCR. Regarding the original processing steps: Nucleated cell counts per sample were estimated from amplification of reference gene primers within the assay. Sequence reads were collapsed and filtered to measure the absolute abundance of every unique TCRbeta CDR3 rearrangement. Productive Simpson clonality was computed per sample as the square root of Simpson's diversity index over productive rearrangements. What TCRdb holds here is the immuneACCESS table cut down to in-frame rearrangements. Part of the clones is not present; checked against another copy, under half of the missing clones reflect an unresolved V gene, and the others are unexplained. That table gives V, J and clone size, and the DNA gave D and trimming. The sample contains 200,000 to 250,000 clones, 87% of them found a single time. The ten largest account for 2% to 3% of the sample.

CDR1 and CDR2, looked up from the germline V gene, are MNHEY and SVGAGI. V is clipped by 2 bases and J by 1 base, and the sequence between their germline boundaries is 5 bases long. Spanning cysteine to phenylalanine, the CDR3 consists of 13 amino acids. Just CDR3 DNA is preserved here, 39 bases in frame from base 1. The investigation overall reported the following: How much clinical and demographic metadata was included differed by source and by participant, and the metadata was provided uncurated.

This sequence originates from a woman under 40 with acute COVID-19. This chain joins TRBV6-5 to TRBJ1-1; the D gene assignment is ambiguous. The sample was PBMCs or T cells enriched from blood (not recorded which). The sequenced DNA is TGTGCCAGCAGTTACGGGAGGAACACTGAAGCTTTCTTT. The encoded protein is CASSYGRNTEAFF.